This T cell receptor (beta chain) was identified during a study of OX40 agonist ivuxolimab in advanced cancers. About the study as a whole: Ivuxolimab was an agonistic, fully human IgG2 monoclonal antibody directed against OX40 (CD134), a costimulatory receptor. The purpose of peripheral TCRbeta sequencing was to test whether ivuxolimab changed TCR sequence diversity and led to clonal T-cell expansion. Of the roughly 52 dose-escalation patients, hepatocellular carcinoma was present in about 20, melanoma in some 15, renal cell carcinoma in 9 and head and neck cancer in 9. A male proportion of under 85% and a mean age of around 60 years, ranging from 23 to 79, were recorded for the dose-escalation cohort. Patients were allowed to have had prior anti-PD-1, anti-PD-L1 or anti-CTLA-4 therapy, and about 40% of the dose-escalation patients had been treated with checkpoint inhibitors. Intravenous ivuxolimab was administered to patients every 2 weeks at six dose levels: 0.01, 0.1, 0.3, 1.5, 3 and 10 mg/kg. The paper reports the monotherapy dose-escalation portion (N ≈ 50 patients) of the phase I ivuxolimab trial. Partial responses were achieved by three dose-escalation patients, of whom one had hepatocellular carcinoma and two had cutaneous melanoma. Study-wide conclusions, independent of this receptor: After ivuxolimab, CD8+ T cells had more expanded clones than CD4+ T cells on average. The antigen specificity of the clonally expanded peripheral T cells was not determined. In partial responders in the 0.1-3.0 mg/kg groups, normalized peripheral clonal expansion was found to be among the lowest, especially among CD8+ T cells. At doses of 0.1 to 3.0 mg/kg, clonal expansion of both CD4+ and CD8+ blood T cells was observed from baseline to week 6. Low levels of normalized T-cell clonal expansion were also seen in some patients who did not respond.

The junction shows trimming of 3 bases on V and 4 bases on J, and the gene matches do not reach 12 bases of it. From cysteine to phenylalanine, the CDR3 is 18 amino acids long. Kept here is only the CDR3 DNA, which spans 54 bases and is read in frame from base 1. CDR1 is given as SGHRS and CDR2 as YFSETQ, both from the germline V gene. Genomic DNA was extracted from sorted cells for sequencing of the TCRbeta CDR3 region. TCRbeta CDR3 regions were sequenced using the immunoSEQ Assay. TCRdb took this table from immuneACCESS and kept in-frame rearrangements with V and J called. Such tables lack part of the clones; where checked against another copy, unresolved V genes explain under half of the gap, and the rest is unexplained. The sample data list roughly 43,000 clones, and about 88% of these were observed just once. The top ten hold over 50% of the sample. A note on this clone: Its antigen is unknown. Base qualities are not recorded, but no much larger clone differs from it by a single base.

Patients with autoimmune disease history or receiving systemic immunosuppression were excluded from the trial. In every dose cohort, peripheral blood was drawn for TCR sequencing at baseline, cycle 4 day 1, and cycle 7 day 1. The samples were taken from a phase I, first-in-human, multicenter, open-label dose-escalation trial of ivuxolimab. The trial enrolled adults with locally advanced or metastatic head and neck squamous cell, hepatocellular, melanoma or renal cell carcinoma. Before TCR sequencing, CD4+ T cells and CD8+ T cells from peripheral blood were sorted into separate populations. This chain is built from TRBV5-1 and TRBJ2-2, with 10 middle bases fitting TRBD2. Source: CD4+ or CD8+ T cells sorted from blood, taken in a trial of the OX40 agonist ivuxolimab. The receptor was derived from an adult with an advanced solid tumor such as melanoma, head and neck, liver or kidney cancer. CDR3 region: CASSSLTSGFAGTGELFF. Here is the DNA: TGCGCCAGCAGCTCCTTGACTAGCGGGTTTGCGGGCACCGGGGAGCTGTTTTTT.